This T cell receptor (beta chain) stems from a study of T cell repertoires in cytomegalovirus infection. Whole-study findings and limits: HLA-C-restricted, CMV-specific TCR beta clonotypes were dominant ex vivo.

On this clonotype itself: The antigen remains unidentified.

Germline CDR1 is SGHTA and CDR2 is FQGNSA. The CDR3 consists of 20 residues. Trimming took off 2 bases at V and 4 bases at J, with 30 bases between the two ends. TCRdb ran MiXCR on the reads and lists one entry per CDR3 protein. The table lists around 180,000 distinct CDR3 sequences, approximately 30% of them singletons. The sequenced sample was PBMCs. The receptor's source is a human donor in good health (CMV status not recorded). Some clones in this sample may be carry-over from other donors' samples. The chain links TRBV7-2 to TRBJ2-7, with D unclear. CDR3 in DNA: TGTGCCAGCAGCTTAAGGCCGTTTGGCCAGTTTGGCCCATCAGGATACGAGCAGTACTTC. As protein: CASSLRPFGQFGPSGYEQYF.